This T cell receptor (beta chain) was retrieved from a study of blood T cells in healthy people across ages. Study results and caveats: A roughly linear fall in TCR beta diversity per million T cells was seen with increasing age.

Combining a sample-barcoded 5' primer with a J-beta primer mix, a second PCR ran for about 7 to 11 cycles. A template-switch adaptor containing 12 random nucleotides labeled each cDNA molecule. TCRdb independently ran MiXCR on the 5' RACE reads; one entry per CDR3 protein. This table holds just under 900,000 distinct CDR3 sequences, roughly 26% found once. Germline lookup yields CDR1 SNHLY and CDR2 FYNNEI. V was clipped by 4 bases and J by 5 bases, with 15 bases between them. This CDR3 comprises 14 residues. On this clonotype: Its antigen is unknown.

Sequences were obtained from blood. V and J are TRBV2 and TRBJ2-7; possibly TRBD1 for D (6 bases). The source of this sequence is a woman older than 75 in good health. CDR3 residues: CASSVRIQGHEQYF. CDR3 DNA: TGTGCCAGCAGTGTGAGGATTCAGGGGCACGAGCAGTACTTC.